The rows below give T cell receptor beta chains drawn from one sample of a study of Ad26.COV2.S vaccination and SARS-CoV-2 variants. Profiled with immunoSEQ multiplex PCR; TCRdb holds only in-frame clones, not every one. Of about 390,000 clones in the sample, about nine tenths were seen once. Sequencing was performed on peripheral blood, taken in a trial of Ad26.COV2.S vaccine versus placebo. The receptors originated from a person aged 18 to 65 who received the Ad26.COV2.S COVID-19 vaccine or a placebo. Both conserved end residues are part of each CDR3. Only part of the rows carry a size: once, few, many, or a class if the clone is expanded.

.,TRBV25-1,TRBJ2-7,CASSDTGLYEQYF
.,TRBV10-2,TRBJ2-7,CASSESGHEQYF
.,TRBV5-4,TRBJ2-1,CASSLLKGGLFDEQFF
.,TRBV5-4,TRBJ2-3,CASSLDRGTDTQYF
.,TRBV3-1/TRBV3-2,TRBJ2-4,CASSQENIQYF
.,TRBV7-9,TRBJ1-6,CASSLAGRTGGNNSPLHF
.,TRBV10-3,TRBJ2-7,CAISPGQGRYEQYF
.,TRBV19,TRBJ1-1,CASSRQGAMNTEAFF
.,TRBV11-3,TRBJ2-1,CASSVGGLGGNEQFF
.,TRBV11-2,TRBJ1-2,CASSLDQGRGYTF
.,TRBV9,TRBJ2-7,CASSVGLGQGFYEQYF
few,TRBV10-1,TRBJ1-1,CASTEGTWSEAFF
.,TRBV10-3,TRBJ1-1,CAISAGVADTEAFF
.,TRBV14,TRBJ1-1,CASSSPGTGVNTEAFF
.,TRBV5-1,TRBJ2-1,CASSKDRVNEQFF
.,TRBV5-1,TRBJ2-3,CASSPSAGGLSDTQYF
.,TRBV5-1,TRBJ2-5,CASSLGRLQEETQYF
.,TRBV25-1,TRBJ2-5,CASSESGRPEETQYF
.,TRBV12-3/TRBV12-4,TRBJ1-2,CASNDSPYGYTF
.,TRBV7-2,TRBJ1-1,CASPDQKPGPEAFF
.,TRBV7-2,TRBJ2-2,CASSSVAGGNTGELFF
.,TRBV5-1,TRBJ2-7,CASSLAGGELYEQYF
once,TRBV14,TRBJ1-1,CASSQDHLGGNTEAFF
once,TRBV3-1/TRBV3-2,TRBJ1-5,CATREGVSPQHF
once,TRBV5-1,TRBJ2-7,CASRDSPSGGKTYEQYF
.,TRBV7-9,TRBJ2-1,CASSNGTAAVNEQFF
.,TRBV10-3,TRBJ2-7,CAISESKGRGDHEQYF
.,TRBV15,TRBJ2-7,CATSRVRDLSYEQYF
.,TRBV19,TRBJ2-1,CASSPEKTGLVFF